The subject of this entry is one TCR beta chain. Its antigen is still unknown. The data originate from a study of post-analysis software for immune sequencing data. At the level of the study: Relapsing-remitting, secondary progressive and progressive-relapsing multiple sclerosis courses were included.

V lost 3 bases and J lost 7, with 18 bases in between. The CDR3 totals 15 residues. General study points: Patients showed TRBV5-6, TRBV5-1 and TRBV20-1 among roughly 5 TRBV segments more frequent than in controls. The study found significantly lower normalized Chao1 diversity in multiple sclerosis patients than in controls. F measure showed strong co-clustering of same-batch samples.

cDNA libraries of TCR beta carried unique molecular identifiers. T cells numbering about 0.95 to 10 million gave rise to roughly 0.5 million cDNA molecules. TCRdb ran MiXCR on the PCR reads and lists one entry per CDR3 protein. There are hundreds of thousands of distinct CDR3 sequences in the sample; around 53% occur only once, and around 4.5% lies in the top ten. Material for sequencing was blood. The receptor's source is a girl between 10 and 17 years old with multiple sclerosis. The chain carries TRBV12-3 or TRBV12-4 and TRBJ1-2, with D possibly being TRBD1 (5 bases). The CDR3, as DNA: TGTGCCAGCAGTTTTAGTTTGGGCAGGGTGGGTGGCTACACCTTC. Protein sequence: CASSFSLGRVGGYTF.